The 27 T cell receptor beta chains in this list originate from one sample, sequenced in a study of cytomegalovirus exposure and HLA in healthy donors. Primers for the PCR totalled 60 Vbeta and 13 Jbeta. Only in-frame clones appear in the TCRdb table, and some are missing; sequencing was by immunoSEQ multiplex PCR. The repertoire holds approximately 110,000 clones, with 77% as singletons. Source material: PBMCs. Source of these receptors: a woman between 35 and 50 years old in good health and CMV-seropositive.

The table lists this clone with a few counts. The CDR3 loop reads CASSLDGEVFEKLFF. DNA for the CDR3: TGTGCCAGCAGCTTAGACGGGGAGGTATTTGAAAAACTGTTTTTT. The rearrangement links TRBV7-9 to TRBJ1-4; no clear D gene. V lost 1 base and J lost 7, with 13 bases in between. The V gene's germline CDR1 is SEHNR and CDR2 FQNEAQ (reference sequence). This CDR3 comprises 15 residues.

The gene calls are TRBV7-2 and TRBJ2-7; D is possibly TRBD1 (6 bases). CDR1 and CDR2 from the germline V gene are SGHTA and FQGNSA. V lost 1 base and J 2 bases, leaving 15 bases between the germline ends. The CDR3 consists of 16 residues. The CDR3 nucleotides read TGTGCCAGCAGCTTAGGCTGGGACATCCTAACCTACGAGCAGTACTTC. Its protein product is CASSLGWDILTYEQYF.

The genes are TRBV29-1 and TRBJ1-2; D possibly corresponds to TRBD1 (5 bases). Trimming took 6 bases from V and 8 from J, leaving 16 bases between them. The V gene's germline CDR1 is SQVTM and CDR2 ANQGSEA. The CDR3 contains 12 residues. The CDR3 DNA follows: TGCAGCGTATGGGACGGGGCGGGGGGCTACACCTTC. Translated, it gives CSVWDGAGGYTF.

The CDR3 DNA sequence: TGTGCCAGCAGTAGCCCACTTCGACTAGCGGGGGTAAACAATGAGCAGTTCTTC. This gives the protein CASSSPLRLAGVNNEQFF. The chain combines TRBV9 with TRBJ2-1; 12 nucleotides align to TRBD2. From germline, CDR1 is SGDLS and CDR2 YYNGEE. This CDR3 comprises 18 residues. Trimming took 5 bases from V and 5 from J; bases not matched to a gene: 14.

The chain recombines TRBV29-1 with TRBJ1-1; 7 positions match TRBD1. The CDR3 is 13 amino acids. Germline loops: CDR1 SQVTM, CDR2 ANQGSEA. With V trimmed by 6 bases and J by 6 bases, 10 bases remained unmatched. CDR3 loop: CSVLTGINAEAFF. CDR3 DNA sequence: TGCAGCGTCCTGACAGGGATTAACGCTGAAGCTTTCTTT.

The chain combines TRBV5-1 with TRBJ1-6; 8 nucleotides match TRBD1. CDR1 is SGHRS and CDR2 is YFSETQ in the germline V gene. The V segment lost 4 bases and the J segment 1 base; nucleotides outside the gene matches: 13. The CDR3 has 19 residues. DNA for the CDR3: TGCGCCAGCAGCCCGCTCTGGACAGGGTTCTATTCCTATAATTCACCCCTCCACTTT. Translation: CASSPLWTGFYSYNSPLHF.

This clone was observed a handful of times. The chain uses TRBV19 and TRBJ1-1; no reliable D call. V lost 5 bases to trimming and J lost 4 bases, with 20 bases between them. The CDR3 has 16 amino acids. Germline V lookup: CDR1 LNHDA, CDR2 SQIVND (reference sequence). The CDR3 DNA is TGTGCCAGTAGTTTCCGGCCGCGGAGAGTTGGCACTGAAGCTTTCTTT. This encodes CASSFRPRRVGTEAFF.

CDR3 DNA: TGTGCCAGCAACCAACCCTCAGGGGGCACTGAAGCTTTCTTT. Its protein product is CASNQPSGGTEAFF. The rearrangement links TRBV6-5 to TRBJ1-1; 7 bases are a match to TRBD1. V shed 7 bases and J 4 bases; nucleotides not matched to a gene: 9. Germline-derived CDR1 and CDR2 are MNHEY and SVGAGI. The CDR3 covers 14 residues.

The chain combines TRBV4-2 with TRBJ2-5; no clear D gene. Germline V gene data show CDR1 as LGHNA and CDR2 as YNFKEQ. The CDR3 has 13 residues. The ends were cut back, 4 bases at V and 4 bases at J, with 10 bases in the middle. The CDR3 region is CASSRRSLETQYF. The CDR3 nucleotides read TGTGCCAGCAGCCGTCGTAGTTTAGAGACCCAGTACTTC.

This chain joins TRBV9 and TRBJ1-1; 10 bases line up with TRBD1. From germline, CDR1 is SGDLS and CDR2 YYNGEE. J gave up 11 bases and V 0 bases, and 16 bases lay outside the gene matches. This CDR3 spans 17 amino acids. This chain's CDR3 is CASSVGGGQGHFQAAFF. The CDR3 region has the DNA TGTGCCAGCAGCGTAGGGGGGGGACAGGGGCATTTCCAGGCGGCTTTCTTT. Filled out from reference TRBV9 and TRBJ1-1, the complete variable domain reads DSGVTQTPKHLITATGQRVTLRCSPRSGDLSVYWYQQSLDQGLQFLIQYYNGEERAKGNILERFSAQQFPDLHSELNLSSLELGDSALYFCASSVGGGQGHFQAAFFGQGTRLTVV.

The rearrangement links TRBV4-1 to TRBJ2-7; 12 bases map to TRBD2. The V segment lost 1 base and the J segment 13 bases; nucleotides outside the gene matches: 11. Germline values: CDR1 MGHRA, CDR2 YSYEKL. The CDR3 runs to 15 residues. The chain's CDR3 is CASSQGATSGRLYYF. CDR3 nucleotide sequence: TGCGCCAGCAGCCAAGGGGCGACTAGCGGGAGACTGTACTACTTC.

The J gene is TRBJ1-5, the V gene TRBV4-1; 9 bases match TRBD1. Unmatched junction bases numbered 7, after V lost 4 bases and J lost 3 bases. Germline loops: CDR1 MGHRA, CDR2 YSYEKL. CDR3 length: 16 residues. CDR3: CASSPSDRGNNQPQHF. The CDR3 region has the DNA TGCGCCAGCAGCCCTTCCGACAGGGGGAACAATCAGCCCCAGCATTTT.

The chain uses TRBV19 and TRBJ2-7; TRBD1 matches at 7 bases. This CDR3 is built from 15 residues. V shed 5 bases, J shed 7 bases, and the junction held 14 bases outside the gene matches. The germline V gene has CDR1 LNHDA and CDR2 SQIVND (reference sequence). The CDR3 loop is CASSVSGTVIGEQYF. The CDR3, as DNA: TGTGCCAGTAGTGTCTCCGGGACAGTTATAGGAGAGCAGTACTTC.

This CDR3 is CASSVGAGQAYEQYF. The CDR3 nucleotides read TGTGCCAGCAGCGTTGGGGCGGGGCAAGCCTACGAGCAGTACTTC. V usage is TRBV9 and J usage is TRBJ2-7; weak D call: TRBD2 (6 bases). There are 15 residues in the CDR3. Germline-derived CDR1 and CDR2 are SGDLS and YYNGEE. The V gene lost 2 bases and the J gene lost 2 bases, with 14 bases spanning the gap.

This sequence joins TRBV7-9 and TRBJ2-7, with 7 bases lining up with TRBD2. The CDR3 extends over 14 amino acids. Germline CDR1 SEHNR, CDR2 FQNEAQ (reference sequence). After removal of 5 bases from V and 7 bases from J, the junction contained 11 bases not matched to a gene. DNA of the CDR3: TGTGCCAGCAGCCAGACTAGCCTGGGATGGGAGCAGTACTTC. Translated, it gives CASSQTSLGWEQYF.

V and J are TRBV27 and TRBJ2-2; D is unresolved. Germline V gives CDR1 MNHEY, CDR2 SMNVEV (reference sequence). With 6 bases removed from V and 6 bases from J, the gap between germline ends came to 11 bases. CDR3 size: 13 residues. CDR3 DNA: TGTGCCAGCAGCAAAGCTAGTCCCGGGGAGCTGTTTTTT. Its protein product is CASSKASPGELFF.

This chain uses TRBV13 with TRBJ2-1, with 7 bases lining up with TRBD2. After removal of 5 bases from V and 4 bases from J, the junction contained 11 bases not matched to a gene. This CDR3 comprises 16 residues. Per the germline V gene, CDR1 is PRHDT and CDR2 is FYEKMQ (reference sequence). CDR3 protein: CASSSLGGGRYNEQFF. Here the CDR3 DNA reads TGTGCCAGCAGCAGTCTCGGGGGAGGGAGATACAATGAGCAGTTCTTC.

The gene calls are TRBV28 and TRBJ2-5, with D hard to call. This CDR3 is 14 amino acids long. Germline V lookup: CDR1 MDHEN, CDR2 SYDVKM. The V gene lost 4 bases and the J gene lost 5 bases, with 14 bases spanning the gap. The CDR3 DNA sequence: TGTGCCAGCAGTTCAGACTCTCCGAGGGAGACCCAGTACTTC. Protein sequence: CASSSDSPRETQYF.

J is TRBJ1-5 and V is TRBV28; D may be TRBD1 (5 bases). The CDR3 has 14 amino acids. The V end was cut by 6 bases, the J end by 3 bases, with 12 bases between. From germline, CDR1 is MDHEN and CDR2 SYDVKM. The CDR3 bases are TGTGCCAGCAGCCGGGGGGGAAACAATCAGCCCCAGCATTTT. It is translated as CASSRGGNNQPQHF.

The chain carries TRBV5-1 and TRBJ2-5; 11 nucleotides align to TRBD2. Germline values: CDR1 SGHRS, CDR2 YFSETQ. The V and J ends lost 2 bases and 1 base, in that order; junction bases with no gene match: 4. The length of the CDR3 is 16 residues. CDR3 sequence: CASSFGTSGSQETQYF. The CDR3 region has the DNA TGCGCCAGCAGCTTCGGGACTAGCGGATCCCAAGAGACCCAGTACTTC.

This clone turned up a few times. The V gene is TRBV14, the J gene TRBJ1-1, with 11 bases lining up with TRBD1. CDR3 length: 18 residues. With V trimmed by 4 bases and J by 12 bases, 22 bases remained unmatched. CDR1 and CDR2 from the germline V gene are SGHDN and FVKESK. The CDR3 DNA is TGTGCCAGCAGCCCCCGCTTAAGGGACAGGGGGTATGGTCGTGCGACTTTCTTT. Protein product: CASSPRLRDRGYGRATFF.

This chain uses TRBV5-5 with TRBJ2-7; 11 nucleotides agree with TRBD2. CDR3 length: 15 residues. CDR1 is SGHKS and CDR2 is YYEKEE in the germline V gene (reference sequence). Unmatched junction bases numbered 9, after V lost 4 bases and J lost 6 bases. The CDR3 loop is CASSRGLAGGREQYF. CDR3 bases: TGTGCCAGCAGCAGGGGGCTAGCGGGAGGACGCGAGCAGTACTTC.

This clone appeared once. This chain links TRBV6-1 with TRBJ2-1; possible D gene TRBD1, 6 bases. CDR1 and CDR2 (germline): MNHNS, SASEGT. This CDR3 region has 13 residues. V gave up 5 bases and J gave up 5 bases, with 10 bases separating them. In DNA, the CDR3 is TGTGCCAGCAGTAAGACAGGAGACAATGAGCAGTTCTTC. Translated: CASSKTGDNEQFF.

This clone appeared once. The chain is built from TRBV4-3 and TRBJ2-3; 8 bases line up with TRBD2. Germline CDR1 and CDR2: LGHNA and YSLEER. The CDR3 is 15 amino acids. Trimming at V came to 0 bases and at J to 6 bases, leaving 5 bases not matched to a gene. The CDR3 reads CASSQERGAVDTQYF. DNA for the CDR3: TGCGCCAGCAGCCAAGAGCGGGGGGCGGTGGATACGCAGTATTTT.

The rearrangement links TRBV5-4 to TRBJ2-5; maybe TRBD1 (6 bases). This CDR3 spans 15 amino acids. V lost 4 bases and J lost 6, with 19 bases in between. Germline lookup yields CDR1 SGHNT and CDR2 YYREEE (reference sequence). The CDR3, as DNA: TGTGCCAGCAGCCCTACGACAGGTCGCATACAGACCCAGTACTTC. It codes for CASSPTTGRIQTQYF.

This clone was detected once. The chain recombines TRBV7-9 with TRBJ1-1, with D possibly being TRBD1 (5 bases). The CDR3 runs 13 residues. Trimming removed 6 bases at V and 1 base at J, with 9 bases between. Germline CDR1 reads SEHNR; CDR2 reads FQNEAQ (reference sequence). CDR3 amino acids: CASRPGGNTEAFF. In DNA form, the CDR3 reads TGTGCCAGCAGGCCCGGGGGGAACACTGAAGCTTTCTTT.

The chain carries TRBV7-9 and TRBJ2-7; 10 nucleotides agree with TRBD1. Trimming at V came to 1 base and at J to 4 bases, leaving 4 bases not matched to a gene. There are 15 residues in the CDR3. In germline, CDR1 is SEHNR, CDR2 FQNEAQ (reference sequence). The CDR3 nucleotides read TGTGCCAGCAGCTTAGGAACGGGACAGGGGTACGAGCAGTACTTC. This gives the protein CASSLGTGQGYEQYF.